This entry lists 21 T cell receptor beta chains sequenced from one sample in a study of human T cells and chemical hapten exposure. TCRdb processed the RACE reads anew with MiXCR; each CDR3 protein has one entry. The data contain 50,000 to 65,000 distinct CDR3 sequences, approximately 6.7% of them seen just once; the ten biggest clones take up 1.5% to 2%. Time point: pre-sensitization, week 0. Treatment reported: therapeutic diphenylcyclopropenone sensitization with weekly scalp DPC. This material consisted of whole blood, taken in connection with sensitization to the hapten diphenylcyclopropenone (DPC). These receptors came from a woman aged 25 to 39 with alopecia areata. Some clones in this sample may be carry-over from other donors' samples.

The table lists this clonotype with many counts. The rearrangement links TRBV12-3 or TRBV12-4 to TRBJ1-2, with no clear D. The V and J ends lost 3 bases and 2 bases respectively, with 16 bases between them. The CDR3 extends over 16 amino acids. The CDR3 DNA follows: TGTGCCAGCAGTTTTAATTTGGGAAGGGCGAACTATGGCTACACCTTC. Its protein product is CASSFNLGRANYGYTF.

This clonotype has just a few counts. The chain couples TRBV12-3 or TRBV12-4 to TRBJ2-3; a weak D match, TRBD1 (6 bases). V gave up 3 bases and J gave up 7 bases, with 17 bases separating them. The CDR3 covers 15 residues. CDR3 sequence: CASSLSARGENTQYF. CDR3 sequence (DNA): TGTGCCAGCAGTTTGTCAGCCAGGGGCGAGAATACGCAGTATTTT.

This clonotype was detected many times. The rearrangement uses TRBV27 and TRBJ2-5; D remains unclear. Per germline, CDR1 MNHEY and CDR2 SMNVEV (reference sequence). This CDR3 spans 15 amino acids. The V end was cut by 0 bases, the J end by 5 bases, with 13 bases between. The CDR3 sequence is CASSLSYSHPETQYF. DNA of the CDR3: TGTGCCAGCAGTTTATCCTATAGCCACCCCGAGACCCAGTACTTC.

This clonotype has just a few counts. The CDR3 protein is CASSTRLAGGYNEQFF. CDR3 coding DNA: TGTGCCAGTAGTACGAGACTAGCGGGGGGTTACAATGAGCAGTTCTTC. V is TRBV19 and J is TRBJ2-1; 13 bases fit TRBD2. The CDR3 covers 16 residues. The trim removed 4 bases at V and 4 bases at J, leaving 4 bases unmatched. From germline, CDR1 is LNHDA and CDR2 SQIVND (reference sequence).

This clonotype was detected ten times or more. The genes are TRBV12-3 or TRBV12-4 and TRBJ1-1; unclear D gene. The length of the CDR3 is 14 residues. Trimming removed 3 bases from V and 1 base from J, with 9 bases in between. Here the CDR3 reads CASSLTQWNTEAFF. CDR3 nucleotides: TGTGCCAGCAGTTTGACTCAGTGGAACACTGAAGCTTTCTTT.

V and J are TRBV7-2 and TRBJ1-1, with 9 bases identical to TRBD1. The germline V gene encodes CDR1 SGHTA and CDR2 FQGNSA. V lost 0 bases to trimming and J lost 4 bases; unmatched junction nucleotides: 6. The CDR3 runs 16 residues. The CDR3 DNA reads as TGTGCCAGCAGCTTAGCTGGGACAGGGACGGGCACTGAAGCTTTCTTT. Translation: CASSLAGTGTGTEAFF.

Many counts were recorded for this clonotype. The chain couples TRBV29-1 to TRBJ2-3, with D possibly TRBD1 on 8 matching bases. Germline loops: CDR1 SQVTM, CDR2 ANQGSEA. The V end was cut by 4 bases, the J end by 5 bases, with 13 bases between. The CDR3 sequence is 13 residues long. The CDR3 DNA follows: TGCAGCGTTGGGTACAGGGGGGGAGATACGCAGTATTTT. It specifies CSVGYRGGDTQYF.

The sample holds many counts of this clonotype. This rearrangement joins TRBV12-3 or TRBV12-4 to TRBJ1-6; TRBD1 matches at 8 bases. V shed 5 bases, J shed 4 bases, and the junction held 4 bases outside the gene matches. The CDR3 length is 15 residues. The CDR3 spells CASSPRTGYNSPLHF. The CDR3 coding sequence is TGTGCCAGCAGTCCCAGGACAGGGTATAATTCACCCCTCCACTTT.

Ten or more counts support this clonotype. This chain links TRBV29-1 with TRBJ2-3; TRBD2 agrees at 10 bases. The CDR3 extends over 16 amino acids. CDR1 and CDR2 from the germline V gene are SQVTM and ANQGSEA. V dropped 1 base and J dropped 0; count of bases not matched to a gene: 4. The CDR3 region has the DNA TGCAGCGTTGAAGGACTAGCGGGCCGCAGCACAGATACGCAGTATTTT. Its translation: CSVEGLAGRSTDTQYF.

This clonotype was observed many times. The CDR3 DNA follows: TGTGCCAGCTCGACGGGCTACAATGAGCAGTTCTTC. Its protein product is CASSTGYNEQFF. The V gene is TRBV2, the J gene TRBJ2-1; unclear D gene. V gave up 8 bases and J gave up 3 bases, with 8 bases separating them. The CDR3 sequence is 12 residues long. CDR1 and CDR2 from the germline V gene are SNHLY and FYNNEI.

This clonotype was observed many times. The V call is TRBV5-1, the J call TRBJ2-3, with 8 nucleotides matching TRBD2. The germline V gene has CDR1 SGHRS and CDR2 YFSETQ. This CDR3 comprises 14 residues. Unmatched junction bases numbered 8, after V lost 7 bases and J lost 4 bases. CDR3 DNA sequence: TGCGCCAGCCTTGAGCGGGGGACCTCAGATACGCAGTATTTT. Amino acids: CASLERGTSDTQYF.

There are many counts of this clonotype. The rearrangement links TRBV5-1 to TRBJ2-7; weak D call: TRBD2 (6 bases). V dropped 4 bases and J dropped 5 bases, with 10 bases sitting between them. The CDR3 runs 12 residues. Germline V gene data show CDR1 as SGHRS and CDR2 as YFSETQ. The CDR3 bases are TGCGCCAGCAGCGCGGAGGGAGACGAGCAGTACTTC. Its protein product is CASSAEGDEQYF.

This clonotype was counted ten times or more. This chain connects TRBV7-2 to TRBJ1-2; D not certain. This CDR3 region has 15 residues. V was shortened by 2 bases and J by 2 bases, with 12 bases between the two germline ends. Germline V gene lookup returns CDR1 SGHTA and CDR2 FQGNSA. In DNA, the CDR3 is TGTGCCAGCAGCTTACAAGGGATATCGAACTATGGCTACACCTTC. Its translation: CASSLQGISNYGYTF.

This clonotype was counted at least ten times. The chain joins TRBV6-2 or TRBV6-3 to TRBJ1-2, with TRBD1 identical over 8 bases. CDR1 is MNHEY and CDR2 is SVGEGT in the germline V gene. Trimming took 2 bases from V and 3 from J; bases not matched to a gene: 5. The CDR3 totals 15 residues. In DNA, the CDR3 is TGTGCCAGCAGTTACCGGGACAGGAGCTACTATGGCTACACCTTC. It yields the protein CASSYRDRSYYGYTF.

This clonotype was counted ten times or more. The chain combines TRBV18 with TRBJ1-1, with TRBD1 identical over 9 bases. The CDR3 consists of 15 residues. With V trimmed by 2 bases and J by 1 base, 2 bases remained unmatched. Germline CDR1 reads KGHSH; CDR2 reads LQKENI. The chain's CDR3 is CASSPTGQGNTEAFF. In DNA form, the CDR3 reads TGTGCCAGCTCACCAACGGGACAGGGGAACACTGAAGCTTTCTTT. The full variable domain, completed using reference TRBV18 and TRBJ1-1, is NAGVMQNPRHLVRRRGQEARLRCSPMKGHSHVYWYRQLPEEGLKFMVYLQKENIIDESGMPKERFSAEFPKEGPSILRIQQVVRGDSAAYFCASSPTGQGNTEAFFGQGTRLTVV.

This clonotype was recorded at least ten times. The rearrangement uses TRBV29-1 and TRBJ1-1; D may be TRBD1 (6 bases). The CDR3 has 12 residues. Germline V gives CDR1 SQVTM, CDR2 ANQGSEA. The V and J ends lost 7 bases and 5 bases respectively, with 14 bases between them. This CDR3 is CSGGHLRTEAFF. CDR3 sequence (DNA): TGCAGCGGGGGACACCTACGGACTGAAGCTTTCTTT.

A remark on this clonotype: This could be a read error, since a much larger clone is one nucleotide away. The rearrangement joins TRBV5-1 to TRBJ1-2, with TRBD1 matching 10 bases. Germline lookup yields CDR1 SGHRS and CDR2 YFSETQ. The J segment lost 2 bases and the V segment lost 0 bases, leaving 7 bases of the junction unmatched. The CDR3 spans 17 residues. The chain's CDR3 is CASSLEVDRGRNYGYTF. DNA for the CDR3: TGCGCCAGCAGCTTGGAAGTTGACAGGGGGCGCAACTATGGCTACACCTTC.

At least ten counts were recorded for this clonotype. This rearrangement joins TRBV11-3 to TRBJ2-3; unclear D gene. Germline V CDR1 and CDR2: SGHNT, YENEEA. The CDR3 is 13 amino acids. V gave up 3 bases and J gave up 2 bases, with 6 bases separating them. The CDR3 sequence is CASSFAVTDTQYF. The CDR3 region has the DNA TGTGCCAGCAGCTTCGCGGTCACAGATACGCAGTATTTT.

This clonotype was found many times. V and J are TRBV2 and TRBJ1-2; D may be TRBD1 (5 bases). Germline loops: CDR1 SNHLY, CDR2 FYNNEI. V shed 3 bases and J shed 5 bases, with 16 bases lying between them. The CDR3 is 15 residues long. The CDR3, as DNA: TGTGCCAGCAGTGAGGGGGAGCTTCTCGGGTATGGCTACACCTTC. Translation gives CASSEGELLGYGYTF.

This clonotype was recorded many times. This chain's CDR3 is CASSSTSGGSADTQYF. CDR3 sequence (DNA): TGTGCCAGCAGCTCTACTAGCGGGGGGTCCGCAGATACGCAGTATTTT. V gene TRBV12-3 or TRBV12-4 combines with J gene TRBJ2-3, with 12 bases lining up with TRBD2. V lost 6 bases to trimming and J lost 4 bases; unmatched junction nucleotides: 8. The CDR3 spans 16 residues.

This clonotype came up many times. The CDR3 DNA reads as TGTGCCAGCAGCGTCCGACAGGGGAGCTCTGGAAACACCATATATTTT. It codes for CASSVRQGSSGNTIYF. The V call is TRBV21-1, the J call TRBJ1-3; TRBD1, the table's D call, lacks a check against the DNA. TRBV21-1 constitutes a pseudogene. The CDR3 spans 16 residues.